These 21 T cell receptor beta chains share one sample of origin, sequenced in a study of PD-1 blockade in classical Hodgkin lymphoma. Relapse after autologous stem cell transplantation occurred in every patient, and brentuximab vedotin exposure varied. Only in-frame clones appear in the TCRdb table, and some are missing; sequencing was by immunoSEQ multiplex PCR. The table lists about 11,000 clones, roughly 80% of them singletons. This sample comprised peripheral blood mononuclear cells (PBMCs), obtained at baseline. These receptors came from a human donor with classical Hodgkin lymphoma.

This clone has a single count. J is TRBJ1-1 and V is TRBV5-5, with no clear D. Trimming removed 0 bases at V and 11 bases at J, with 11 bases between. There are 12 residues in the CDR3. Germline values: CDR1 SGHKS, CDR2 YYEKEE (reference sequence). The DNA for the CDR3 is TGTGCCAGCAGCTTGGTGATGAGTGAGGCTTTCTTT. Translation: CASSLVMSEAFF.

V is TRBV9 and J is TRBJ2-5; TRBD2 aligns across 8 bases. J was trimmed by 6 bases and V by 4 bases; bases with no gene match: 8. This CDR3 has 14 residues. Per germline, CDR1 SGDLS and CDR2 YYNGEE. The CDR3 region is CASSPGGGSKTQYF. CDR3 DNA: TGTGCCAGCAGCCCCGGCGGGGGGTCGAAGACCCAGTACTTC.

The chain joins TRBV27 to TRBJ2-1, with 8 bases lining up with TRBD2. V was clipped by 0 bases and J by 2 bases; unmatched bases: 21. CDR1 is MNHEY, CDR2 SMNVEV, per germline (reference sequence). This CDR3 has 22 residues. The CDR3 loop is CASSLSESAGGSFWAAYNEQFF. The CDR3 DNA follows: TGTGCCAGCAGTTTATCCGAATCGGCGGGGGGCAGCTTTTGGGCCGCCTACAATGAGCAGTTCTTC.

This sequence joins TRBV28 and TRBJ2-5; 14 bases are shared with TRBD2. V shed 6 bases and J 5 bases; nucleotides not matched to a gene: 11. CDR1 is MDHEN and CDR2 is SYDVKM in the germline V gene. This CDR3 has 17 residues. CDR3 residues: CASRDPRLAGGGETQYF. DNA of the CDR3: TGTGCCAGCAGGGATCCTCGACTAGCGGGGGGGGGTGAGACCCAGTACTTC.

The V call is TRBV2, the J call TRBJ1-5, with D perhaps TRBD1 (5 bases). The germline V and J ends were trimmed by 3 bases and 9 bases, with 15 bases remaining between them. CDR3 length: 14 amino acids. CDR1 SNHLY and CDR2 FYNNEI come from the germline V gene. The CDR3 DNA follows: TGTGCCAGCAGTGACGACAGATTGAAGTGGCCCCAGCATTTT. Residues: CASSDDRLKWPQHF.

The chain recombines TRBV19 with TRBJ1-1; 7 nucleotides line up with TRBD1. The CDR3 consists of 14 residues. V trimming: 6 bases; J trimming: 6 bases; junction bases outside the gene matches: 10. Germline V gene lookup returns CDR1 LNHDA and CDR2 SQIVND (reference sequence). CDR3 residues: CASRGQGERAEAFF. The CDR3 coding sequence is TGTGCCAGTAGGGGTCAGGGGGAGAGGGCTGAAGCTTTCTTT.

This chain uses TRBV7-2 with TRBJ1-2; no firm D call. Trimming took 3 bases from V and 0 from J, leaving 11 bases between them. The CDR3 has 15 amino acids. Germline V lookup: CDR1 SGHTA, CDR2 FQGNSA. CDR3 sequence: CASSLTLSANYGYTF. The CDR3 bases are TGTGCCAGCAGCTTGACTTTGTCAGCTAACTATGGCTACACCTTC. Complete variable domain (other parts from reference TRBV7-2 and TRBJ1-2): GAGVSQSPSNKVTEKGKDVELRCDPISGHTALYWYRQSLGQGLEFLIYFQGNSAPDKSGLPSDRFSAERTGGSVSTLTIQRTQQEDSAVYLCASSLTLSANYGYTFGSGTRLTVV.

This chain connects TRBV5-1 to TRBJ2-6, with D hard to call. CDR3 length equals 16 residues. The ends were cut back, 4 bases at V and 4 bases at J, with 15 bases in the middle. CDR1 SGHRS and CDR2 YFSETQ come from the germline V gene. CDR3 bases: TGCGCCAGCAGCAGAGACCTACTGGGAGGGGCCAACGTCCTGACTTTC. This translates into CASSRDLLGGANVLTF.

V is TRBV28 and J is TRBJ1-2; no reliable D call. V was trimmed by 9 bases and J by 1 base, leaving 18 bases between them. Germline V gene sequence: CDR1 MDHEN, CDR2 SYDVKM. CDR3 length: 15 amino acids. The CDR3 protein is CARPPPGVFNYGYTF. CDR3 DNA sequence: TGTGCCAGGCCTCCCCCGGGCGTCTTTAACTATGGCTACACCTTC.

This clone occurred a few times. V gene TRBV7-2 combines with J gene TRBJ2-5; D possibly corresponds to TRBD2 (6 bases). The CDR3 consists of 14 residues. The germline V gene has CDR1 SGHTA and CDR2 FQGNSA. Trimming stripped 0 bases from V and 2 bases from J, with 7 bases between. For the CDR3, the DNA is TGTGCCAGCAGCTTAGCGCGGGGTCAAGAGACCCAGTACTTC. Translated, it gives CASSLARGQETQYF.

The V call is TRBV28, the J call TRBJ1-5; weak D call: TRBD1 (6 bases). The CDR3 runs 17 residues. CDR1 MDHEN and CDR2 SYDVKM come from the germline V gene. The V gene lost 3 bases and the J gene lost 7 bases, with 22 bases spanning the gap. The CDR3 DNA follows: TGTGCCAGCAGTTTGTGGGACACCCAAAAGAGTATACAGCCCCAGCATTTT. Translating it yields CASSLWDTQKSIQPQHF.

V gene TRBV30 combines with J gene TRBJ2-3; no reliable D call. The CDR3 runs to 15 residues. The germline V gene has CDR1 GTSNPN and CDR2 SVGIG (reference sequence). Trimming shortened V by 0 bases and J by 2 bases, and 12 bases separated the two germline ends. CDR3 sequence: CAWSVFGGPTDTQYF. The CDR3 DNA sequence: TGTGCCTGGAGTGTTTTCGGCGGCCCCACAGATACGCAGTATTTT. The variable domain in full, completed from reference TRBV30 and TRBJ2-3, reads SQTIHQWPATLVQPVGSPLSLECTVEGTSNPNLYWYRQAAGRGLQLLFYSVGIGQISSEVPQNLSASRPQDRQFILSSKKLLLSDSGFYLCAWSVFGGPTDTQYFGPGTRLTVL.

This clone was detected only a few times. V is TRBV30 and J is TRBJ1-5; D gene ambiguous. The germline V gene encodes CDR1 GTSNPN and CDR2 SVGIG (reference sequence). This CDR3 region has 15 residues. Trimming removed 0 bases from V and 0 bases from J, with 9 bases in between. The CDR3 DNA is TGTGCCTGGAGTGTCGGAGAGTATAGCAATCAGCCCCAGCATTTT. This translates into CAWSVGEYSNQPQHF.

The V call is TRBV5-4, the J call TRBJ2-5; D remains unclear. Trimming took 2 bases from V and 4 from J, leaving 6 bases between them. The CDR3 sequence is 12 residues long. Germline CDR1 is SGHNT and CDR2 is YYREEE (reference sequence). CDR3 protein: CASSLFPETQYF. In DNA, the CDR3 is TGTGCCAGCAGCTTATTCCCAGAGACCCAGTACTTC.

This clone was seen more than once but under ten times. The chain combines TRBV7-9 with TRBJ1-1; tentative D call: TRBD1 (6 bases). Per the germline V gene, CDR1 is SEHNR and CDR2 is FQNEAQ (reference sequence). V was clipped by 0 bases and J by 2 bases, with 7 bases between them. The CDR3 consists of 14 residues. CDR3 protein: CASSLADSNTEAFF. Here the CDR3 DNA reads TGTGCCAGCAGCTTAGCGGACAGTAACACTGAAGCTTTCTTT.

This chain uses TRBV21-1 with TRBJ1-1. TRBV21-1 is a documented pseudogene. The CDR3 extends over 16 amino acids. The CDR3 coding sequence is TGTGCCAGCAGTCGTGAATTAGCTACAATTCGCACTGAAGCTTTCTTT. This encodes CASSRELATIRTEAFF.

In DNA, the CDR3 is TGTGCCAGCAGCAGGACTAGCGGGGGTGCAGATACGCAGTATTTT. It yields the protein CASSRTSGGADTQYF. The chain links TRBV5-6 to TRBJ2-3; 13 bases are a match to TRBD2. The CDR3 consists of 15 residues. With V trimmed by 4 bases and J by 4 bases, 3 bases remained unmatched. Germline V gene data show CDR1 as SGHDT and CDR2 as YYEEEE. The complete variable domain, with remaining parts taken from reference TRBV5-6 and TRBJ2-3, reads DAGVTQSPTHLIKTRGQQVTLRCSPKSGHDTVSWYQQALGQGPQFIFQYYEEEERQRGNFPDRFSGHQFPNYSSELNVNALLLGDSALYLCASSRTSGGADTQYFGPGTRLTVL.

A few counts support this clone. The chain couples TRBV10-2 to TRBJ2-3; TRBD2 is a possible D gene (6 bases). There are 15 residues in the CDR3. Germline V gives CDR1 WSHSY, CDR2 SAAADI. Trimming stripped 3 bases from V and 0 bases from J, with 10 bases between. CDR3 loop: CASSDGRGSTDTQYF. The CDR3 DNA reads TGCGCCAGCAGTGATGGGCGGGGAAGCACAGATACGCAGTATTTT.

This rearrangement joins TRBV5-4 to TRBJ2-3; possibly TRBD1 or TRBD2 for D (5 bases each). Trimming shortened V by 3 bases and J by 2 bases, and 13 bases separated the two germline ends. Germline V gene lookup returns CDR1 SGHNT and CDR2 YYREEE (reference sequence). The CDR3 has 15 amino acids. The CDR3 DNA sequence: TGTGCCAGCAGCTCCCGGGACGCTTACACAGATACGCAGTATTTT. Protein: CASSSRDAYTDTQYF.

The chain combines TRBV18 with TRBJ2-6; D not resolved. Trimming removed 5 bases from V and 0 bases from J, with 8 bases in between. CDR1 is KGHSH, CDR2 LQKENI, per germline. This CDR3 contains 15 residues. CDR3 region: CASSSERSGANVLTF. In DNA form, the CDR3 reads TGTGCCAGCTCATCGGAGCGCTCTGGGGCCAACGTCCTGACTTTC.

This clone was counted a few times. The chain has TRBV11-2 and TRBJ2-5; TRBD2 aligns across 8 bases. The V gene's germline CDR1 is SGHAT and CDR2 FQNNGV. After removal of 5 bases from V and 4 bases from J, the junction contained 9 bases not matched to a gene. CDR3 size: 15 residues. This CDR3 is CASSRGAGGLETQYF. CDR3 coding DNA: TGTGCCAGCAGCCGGGGGGCGGGAGGCCTAGAGACCCAGTACTTC.